This TCR beta chain originates from a study of response to subunit inactivated influenza vaccine. CDR1 is GTSNPN and CDR2 is SVGIG in the germline V gene (reference sequence). Trimming stripped 7 bases from V and 6 bases from J, with 15 bases between. This CDR3 has 13 amino acids. This clonotype has just a few counts. Its antigen is unknown. Study-wide results and limits: Researchers suggested that each seasonal influenza vaccination recruits few new T cells.

TCRdb processed the RT-PCR reads anew with MiXCR; each CDR3 protein has one entry. The table has about 570,000 distinct CDR3 sequences, 11% seen once. This same sample was also taken into another study, of T cells expressing NK-cell markers. In that study: TCR beta cDNA was generated via 5'RACE template switching incorporating UMIs.

The genes are TRBV30 and TRBJ2-2; unclear D gene. The clonotype comes from a man aged 50 to 60 who received an inactivated influenza vaccine. The specimen comprised PBMCs from blood, sampled on the day of vaccination. The CDR3 nucleotides read TGTGCCTTCCCAGTGACGATGGCCGGGGAGCTGTTTTTT. Protein sequence: CAFPVTMAGELFF. Together with reference TRBV30 and TRBJ2-2, the CDR3 gives the full variable domain: SQTIHQWPATLVQPVGSPLSLECTVEGTSNPNLYWYRQAAGRGLQLLFYSVGIGQISSEVPQNLSASRPQDRQFILSSKKLLLSDSGFYLCAFPVTMAGELFFGEGSRLTVL.